One sample yielded the 5 T cell receptor beta chains listed below, sequenced in a study of glioma-infiltrating T cells. Amplification of TCR alpha and beta CDR3 regions from RNA used iRepertoire nested multiplex PCR. Using its own MiXCR run on the multiplex PCR reads, TCRdb lists one record per CDR3 protein. This sample has approximately 5,300 distinct CDR3 sequences; over 25% occur once, and the top ten carry approximately 13%. Sample: glioma tissue, nonneoplastic brain tissue, or PBMCs (not recorded which). The receptors were gathered from a human donor with low-grade glioma or glioblastoma, undergoing nonglioma brain surgery, or in good health (not recorded which).

As concerns this clonotype: Possible read error: a much larger clone is one base away. V is TRBV28 and J is TRBJ1-3, with D uncertain. The CDR3 consists of 15 residues. V lost 5 bases to trimming and J lost 0 bases, with 11 bases between them. Germline V gene data show CDR1 as MDHEN and CDR2 as SYDVKM. CDR3 nucleotide sequence: TGTGCCAGCAGTCCCCCACTTGGCTCTGGAAACACCATATATTTT. This encodes CASSPPLGSGNTIYF.

A remark on this clonotype: One end of the junction is discordant with germline, which a read error may explain. This chain connects TRBV27 to TRBJ1-2, with D unresolved. The CDR3 runs 14 residues. Germline V gene lookup returns CDR1 MNHEY and CDR2 SMNVEV (reference sequence). CDR3 region: CASSLARPNYGHPF. CDR3 in DNA: TGTGCCAGCAGCTTGGCCAGGCCTAACTATGGCCACCCCTTC.

This clonotype was recorded many times. The rearrangement joins TRBV2 to TRBJ2-7, with 7 bases aligning to TRBD1. Unmatched junction bases numbered 5, after V lost 7 bases and J lost 2 bases. The CDR3 contains 13 residues. Germline loops: CDR1 SNHLY, CDR2 FYNNEI. The CDR3 protein is CASKGTVAYEQYF. CDR3 in DNA: TGTGCCAGCAAAGGGACAGTAGCCTACGAGCAGTACTTC.

At least ten counts were recorded for this clonotype. The chain is built from TRBV2 and TRBJ2-7, with 8 bases fitting TRBD2. Germline V CDR1 and CDR2: SNHLY, FYNNEI. The CDR3 length is 13 residues. Trimming cost V 5 bases and J 13 bases; bases outside gene matches: 13. The CDR3 spells CASSPHPGTSLYV. Here the CDR3 DNA reads TGTGCCAGCAGTCCCCACCCCGGGACTAGTCTTTACGTC.

The rearrangement joins TRBV28 to TRBJ1-6, with D unresolved. The CDR3 sequence is 12 residues long. Germline CDR1 MDHEN, CDR2 SYDVKM. The germline V and J ends were trimmed by 10 bases and 11 bases, with 15 bases remaining between them. In DNA, the CDR3 is TGTGCCACCCTACCCCTAGGTACACCCCTCCACTTT. This codes for CATLPLGTPLHF.